This is a list of T cell receptor beta chains from one sample in a study of blood T cell repertoires in COVID-19. Sequencing was performed with immunoSEQ multiplex PCR; in TCRdb, only in-frame clones are kept and a portion is missing. The repertoire holds 310,000 or so clones, with more than 85% as singletons. Sequencing used peripheral blood. These TCRs come from a man between 65 and 85 years old with acute or convalescent COVID-19. The CDR3 runs from the conserved cysteine through the conserved F or W. A D gene is named only where the DNA matches it firmly. Clone size, where shown, is once, few, many, or a class for clones that have expanded.

len	j_gene	abundance	v_gene	d_gene	CDR3aa	CDR3nt
15	TRBJ2-7	-	TRBV28	TRBD1	CASSLGGTGDHEQYF	TGTGCCAGCAGCTTAGGCGGGACAGGGGATCACGAGCAGTACTTC
16	TRBJ2-1	once	TRBV29-1	TRBD2	CSAPYPPGGKYNEQFF	TGCAGCGCCCCTTACCCCCCGGGGGGAAAATACAATGAGCAGTTCTTC
15	TRBJ1-5	-	TRBV19	-	CASSLARTVHQPQHF	TGTGCCAGTAGCCTTGCCAGGACAGTACATCAGCCCCAGCATTTT
13	TRBJ2-7	-	TRBV28	TRBD1	CASNKQGLHEQYF	TGTGCCAGCAACAAACAGGGGCTCCACGAGCAGTACTTC
15	TRBJ2-5	-	TRBV20-1	TRBD2	CSASGGGGDQETQYF	TGCAGTGCTAGTGGTGGCGGGGGGGATCAAGAGACCCAGTACTTC
15	TRBJ2-7	once	TRBV7-2	-	CASSLGRAGRQEQYF	TGTGCCAGCAGCTTAGGGAGGGCAGGCCGTCAAGAGCAGTACTTC
10	TRBJ2-1	-	TRBV20-1	-	CSAYLNEQFF	TGCAGTGCTTACTTGAATGAGCAGTTCTTC
12	TRBJ1-1	-	TRBV2	-	CASSERTSRAFF	TGTGCCAGCAGTGAAAGGACAAGTAGAGCTTTCTTT
15	TRBJ2-1	-	TRBV4-3	TRBD1	CASSQDGDRYNEQFF	TGCGCCAGCAGCCAAGACGGGGACAGATACAATGAGCAGTTCTTC
16	TRBJ2-5	few	TRBV15	TRBD1	CATSRGVGQTQETQYF	TGTGCCACCAGCAGAGGTGTGGGACAGACCCAAGAGACCCAGTACTTC
21	TRBJ2-7	-	TRBV7-2	TRBD2	CASSLAPLRLAGGHHNYEQYF	TGTGCCAGCAGCTTAGCGCCATTGAGACTAGCGGGGGGTCACCACAACTACGAGCAGTACTTC
15	TRBJ2-1	-	TRBV29-1	TRBD2	CSVSELAEAYNEQFF	TGCAGCGTTTCAGAACTAGCGGAGGCCTACAATGAGCAGTTCTTC
16	TRBJ1-4	-	TRBV3-1/TRBV3-2	-	CASSPSSGATNEKLFF	TGTGCCAGCAGCCCCTCCTCAGGGGCAACTAATGAAAAACTGTTTTTT
13	TRBJ2-7	-	TRBV11-3	TRBD1	CASSHLPGTGIHF	TGTGCCAGCAGCCACCTGCCTGGGACAGGGATCCACTTC
11	TRBJ2-7	-	TRBV20-1	TRBD2	CSAGRVYEQYF	TGCAGCGCCGGGAGGGTCTACGAGCAGTACTTC
16	TRBJ1-1	-	TRBV28	-	CASLGGALGSDTEAFF	TGTGCCAGCCTAGGGGGGGCGCTAGGATCGGACACTGAAGCTTTCTTT
14	TRBJ2-1	once	TRBV21-1	-	CASSKSRGGNEQFF	TGTGCCAGCAGCAAAAGTAGGGGTGGCAATGAGCAGTTCTTC
13	TRBJ2-7	-	TRBV10-3	TRBD1	CASRDRGMYEQYF	TGTGCCAGCCGGGACAGGGGAATGTATGAGCAGTACTTC
16	TRBJ2-1	-	TRBV25-1	-	CASSEVYAEAYNEQFF	TGTGCCAGCAGTGAAGTATACGCGGAAGCCTACAATGAGCAGTTCTTC
15	TRBJ2-7	few	TRBV7-8	TRBD2	CASSPGLAGTHEQYF	TGTGCCAGCAGCCCGGGACTAGCGGGAACCCACGAGCAGTACTTC
15	TRBJ1-1	once	TRBV30	TRBD1	CAWAAGQGAWAEAFF	TGTGCCTGGGCGGCCGGACAGGGGGCGTGGGCTGAAGCTTTCTTT
16	TRBJ1-1	-	TRBV4-3	-	CASSQDPREGSTEAFF	TGCGCCAGCAGCCAAGACCCCAGGGAGGGAAGTACTGAAGCTTTCTTT
16	TRBJ2-2	-	TRBV5-4	-	CASSLAAGAYTGELFF	TGTGCCAGCAGCTTGGCGGCAGGGGCGTACACCGGGGAGCTGTTTTTT
11	TRBJ1-1	-	TRBV29-1	-	CSVGQRAEAFF	TGCAGCGTTGGCCAGCGAGCTGAAGCTTTCTTT
15	TRBJ2-3	-	TRBV5-1	TRBD2	CASSFSSGGSDTQYF	TGCGCCAGCAGCTTTTCTAGCGGGGGCTCAGATACGCAGTATTTT